Sequencing of this T cell receptor (beta chain) was carried out in a study of blood T cell repertoires in COVID-19. Looking at the study overall: The analysed material was cDNA or gDNA that came from T cells, B-cell-depleted T cells, or PBMCs.

V gave up 3 bases and J gave up 4 bases, with 6 bases separating them. CDR3 length: 13 residues. CDR1 and CDR2 (germline): MRHNA, SNTAGT. Original data processing: How many nucleated cells were present was estimated from reference gene primer amplification. Only in-frame clones appear in the TCRdb table, and some are missing; sequencing was by immunoSEQ multiplex PCR. V and J calls and clone size are as listed in that table; D and trimming were resolved from the DNA. The sample contains tens of thousands of clones, about 76% of which appear only once. The source material was peripheral blood. The receptor was derived from a woman of 80 years or more with active or convalescent COVID-19. The chain links TRBV6-4 to TRBJ2-2; D uncertain. CDR3 in amino acids: CASSEALTGELFF. In nucleotides, the CDR3 is TGTGCCAGCAGTGAGGCCCTCACCGGGGAGCTGTTTTTT.